Below, 25 T cell receptor beta chains from the same sample are listed, as sequenced in a study of blood T cell repertoires in COVID-19 (dated by TCRdb to about 2020). Library method: the immunoSEQ multiplex PCR assay. Drawn from immuneACCESS, this table holds only the in-frame rearrangements with V and J called that TCRdb kept. Clones are partly lost; checked studies trace under half to an unresolved V gene and leave the rest unexplained. In this sample the table shows around 140,000 clones, under 90% of which occur a single time. The ten biggest clones cover 7% to 10% of the sample. The source material was peripheral blood. The receptors shown here come from a human donor in a cohort sampled during active COVID-19.

This chain uses TRBV18 with TRBJ1-1; 7 bases map to TRBD1. Germline CDR1 KGHSH, CDR2 LQKENI. CDR3 size: 15 residues. V lost 3 bases to trimming and J lost 3 bases; unmatched junction nucleotides: 7. CDR3 in amino acids: CASSPTPDRDTEAFF. CDR3 bases: TGTGCCAGCTCACCGACACCCGACAGGGACACTGAAGCTTTCTTT.

The chain combines TRBV9 with TRBJ2-7; 10 positions match TRBD2. This CDR3 has 16 amino acids. Looked up from germline, CDR1 is SGDLS and CDR2 is YYNGEE. V dropped 2 bases and J dropped 3; count of bases not matched to a gene: 8. The CDR3 spells CASSVGGLASYYEQYF. CDR3 nucleotide sequence: TGTGCCAGCAGCGTTGGGGGACTAGCGAGTTACTACGAGCAGTACTTC.

This clone appeared a few times. CDR3 DNA: TGTGCCAGCGGGCGCTCCTACGAGCAGTACTTC. Residues: CASGRSYEQYF. The V gene is TRBV12-3 or TRBV12-4, the J gene TRBJ2-7, with no clear D. The CDR3 covers 11 residues. V lost 8 bases and J lost 0, with 5 bases in between.

CDR3 protein: CASRDGTGASYEQYF. The CDR3 DNA sequence: TGTGCCAGCAGGGACGGGACAGGGGCATCCTACGAGCAGTACTTC. The J gene is TRBJ2-7, the V gene TRBV6-5, with 10 bases lining up with TRBD1. J gave up 1 base and V 6 bases, and 6 bases lay outside the gene matches. This CDR3 is 15 amino acids long. Germline CDR1 MNHEY, CDR2 SVGAGI.

This chain connects TRBV18 to TRBJ1-4; D may be TRBD1 (5 bases). In germline, CDR1 is KGHSH, CDR2 LQKENI. V lost 3 bases and J 7 bases, leaving 18 bases between the germline ends. The CDR3 consists of 16 residues. The CDR3 sequence is CASSPPGGARGEKLFF. The CDR3 nucleotides read TGTGCCAGCTCACCCCCCGGTGGGGCGCGGGGTGAAAAACTGTTTTTT.

The gene calls are TRBV5-1 and TRBJ2-6, with D perhaps matching TRBD2 (7 bases). V shed 4 bases and J shed 0 bases, with 20 bases lying between them. CDR1 and CDR2 (germline): SGHRS, YFSETQ. The CDR3 contains 19 residues. CDR3 nucleotide sequence: TGCGCCAGCAGCCTGGACAGTCCTAGCGGAAGCTCTGGGGCCAACGTCCTGACTTTC. Encoded protein: CASSLDSPSGSSGANVLTF.

The chain couples TRBV4-3 to TRBJ2-2, with D perhaps matching TRBD1 (9 bases). V dropped 2 bases and J dropped 6 bases, with 22 bases sitting between them. This CDR3 has 18 amino acids. CDR1 and CDR2 (germline): LGHNA, YSLEER. The CDR3 loop reads CASSQRAYRGREAGELFF. The CDR3 DNA follows: TGCGCCAGCAGCCAAAGGGCCTACAGGGGGCGGGAGGCCGGGGAGCTGTTTTTT.

The chain carries TRBV5-6 and TRBJ1-3; D remains ambiguous. The germline V and J ends were trimmed by 1 base and 0 bases, with 5 bases remaining between them. The V gene's germline CDR1 is SGHDT and CDR2 YYEEEE. This CDR3 region has 14 residues. The CDR3 DNA reads as TGTGCCAGCAGCTTGCGTAGCTCTGGAAACACCATATATTTT. Residues: CASSLRSSGNTIYF.

The rearrangement joins TRBV7-9 to TRBJ1-1, with 8 bases identical to TRBD1. The CDR3 is 14 residues long. V lost 0 bases and J lost 11; bases outside the gene matches: 8. The germline V gene encodes CDR1 SEHNR and CDR2 FQNEAQ (reference sequence). This CDR3 is CASSLAAEQGGAFF. As DNA, the CDR3 is TGTGCCAGCAGCTTAGCGGCGGAACAGGGGGGGGCTTTCTTT.

The CDR3 sequence: CASSSGQDVLNQPQHF. The CDR3 DNA reads TGTGCCAGCAGTTCCGGACAGGACGTACTCAATCAGCCCCAGCATTTT. The chain links TRBV28 to TRBJ1-5; 7 bases align to TRBD1. After removal of 4 bases from V and 3 bases from J, the junction contained 9 bases not matched to a gene. Germline V lookup: CDR1 MDHEN, CDR2 SYDVKM. This CDR3 region has 16 residues.

This clone came up a few times. The rearrangement uses TRBV28 and TRBJ1-1, with D perhaps TRBD1 (5 bases). V gave up 7 bases and J gave up 2 bases, with 14 bases separating them. The length of the CDR3 is 14 residues. CDR1 and CDR2 (germline): MDHEN, SYDVKM. This chain's CDR3 is CASTLLTVNTEAFF. The CDR3 DNA reads as TGTGCCAGCACCCTACTGACAGTCAACACTGAAGCTTTCTTT.

Comments on this clone: In the same sample, other DNA sequences code for this CDR3. The chain links TRBV19 to TRBJ1-2; a weak D match, TRBD1 (5 bases). The CDR3 spans 14 residues. V was pared by 3 bases and J by 5 bases, with 13 bases between. Germline values: CDR1 LNHDA, CDR2 SQIVND (reference sequence). The CDR3 DNA follows: TGTGCCAGTAGTATCGGCGGGGGATATTATGGCTACACCTTC. Translated: CASSIGGGYYGYTF.

The gene calls are TRBV11-2 and TRBJ2-2; TRBD2 agrees at 11 bases. Per germline, CDR1 SGHAT and CDR2 FQNNGV. After removal of 0 bases from V and 3 bases from J, the junction contained 6 bases not matched to a gene. The CDR3 is made up of 18 amino acids. CDR3 sequence: CASSLDRLAGWDTGELFF. CDR3 nucleotides: TGTGCCAGCAGCTTAGATAGACTAGCGGGATGGGACACCGGGGAGCTGTTTTTT. The full variable domain, in which reference TRBV11-2 and TRBJ2-2 provide the parts outside the CDR3, is EAGVAQSPRYKIIEKRQSVAFWCNPISGHATLYWYQQILGQGPKLLIQFQNNGVVDDSQLPKDRFSAERLKGVDSTLKIQPAKLEDSAVYLCASSLDRLAGWDTGELFFGEGSRLTVL.

This chain uses TRBV6-4 with TRBJ2-7; 7 nucleotides agree with TRBD1. Trimming took 2 bases from V and 3 from J; bases not matched to a gene: 16. The CDR3 has 18 amino acids. Germline V gene data show CDR1 as MRHNA and CDR2 as SNTAGT. The CDR3: CASSDHHTTAGGGYEQYF. The DNA of the CDR3 is TGTGCCAGCAGTGACCACCACACCACGGCAGGGGGTGGCTACGAGCAGTACTTC.

This sequence joins TRBV4-3 and TRBJ2-7, with TRBD1 identical over 7 bases. This CDR3 has 15 residues. Germline trimming cut 3 bases from V and 2 bases from J; bases unmatched to any gene: 7. In germline, CDR1 is LGHNA, CDR2 YSLEER. The DNA of the CDR3 is TGCGCCAGCAGCCAGAATCAGGGGGTACCCTACGAGCAGTACTTC. It translates to CASSQNQGVPYEQYF.

The rearrangement uses TRBV6-4 and TRBJ2-1; 10 nucleotides agree with TRBD2. J was trimmed by 9 bases and V by 0 bases; bases with no gene match: 5. Germline-derived CDR1 and CDR2 are MRHNA and SNTAGT. The CDR3 runs to 15 residues. In DNA, the CDR3 is TGTGCCAGCAGTGACTCTAGCGGGAGGTTTGCTGAGCAGTTCTTC. It specifies CASSDSSGRFAEQFF.

The rearrangement links TRBV5-4 to TRBJ1-4, with 10 bases that match TRBD1. The CDR3 runs 16 residues. CDR1 and CDR2 from the germline V gene are SGHNT and YYREEE (reference sequence). V shed 4 bases, J shed 6 bases, and the junction held 9 bases outside the gene matches. The CDR3 DNA follows: TGTGCCAGCAGCGTGGCCACCGGGACAGGGGATGAAAAACTGTTTTTT. Translation: CASSVATGTGDEKLFF.

The rearrangement joins TRBV7-8 to TRBJ1-3; 9 bases map to TRBD1. This CDR3 is built from 15 residues. Germline V gives CDR1 SGHVS, CDR2 FQNEAQ. The V gene end was trimmed by 0 bases and the J gene end by 4 bases; junction bases not matched to a gene: 1. CDR3 DNA sequence: TGTGCCAGCAGCTTAGCCGGGACAGGGGGAAACACCATATATTTT. Translated: CASSLAGTGGNTIYF.

The rearrangement joins TRBV7-2 to TRBJ2-7, with D uncertain. The CDR3 consists of 13 residues. V was cut by 5 bases and J by 3 bases, with 11 bases left in between. Germline lookup yields CDR1 SGHTA and CDR2 FQGNSA. The CDR3 DNA reads TGTGCCAGCAGCCCATTTCTAGGCTACGAGCAGTACTTC. It codes for CASSPFLGYEQYF.

This clone was counted only a few times. This chain uses TRBV28 with TRBJ2-7; D not resolved. This CDR3 has 12 residues. V was clipped by 3 bases and J by 0 bases, with 3 bases between them. Germline assignment: CDR1 MDHEN and CDR2 SYDVKM. This CDR3 is CASSFSSYEQYF. For the CDR3, the DNA is TGTGCCAGCAGTTTCTCCTCCTACGAGCAGTACTTC.

The V gene is TRBV6-5, the J gene TRBJ1-4; possibly TRBD1 for D (5 bases). The V gene lost 5 bases and the J gene lost 6 bases, with 13 bases spanning the gap. Germline loops: CDR1 MNHEY, CDR2 SVGAGI. The CDR3 extends over 14 amino acids. The CDR3 here is CASSTGGTDEKLFF. As DNA, the CDR3 is TGTGCCAGCAGTACCGGCGGGACGGATGAAAAACTGTTTTTT.

Written as DNA, the CDR3 is TGCGCCAGCACCGACCCTAACATCGGGGACAATGAGCAGTTCTTC. It specifies CASTDPNIGDNEQFF. This sequence joins TRBV5-1 and TRBJ2-1, with a possible D match to TRBD2 (5 bases). Trimming removed 6 bases from V and 5 bases from J, with 18 bases in between. Germline V lookup: CDR1 SGHRS, CDR2 YFSETQ. The CDR3 spans 15 residues.

This clone was counted only a few times. The gene calls are TRBV7-9 and TRBJ1-3; no firm D call. The CDR3 consists of 14 residues. CDR1 is SEHNR, CDR2 FQNEAQ, per germline (reference sequence). V was cut by 4 bases and J by 1 base, with 8 bases left in between. The chain's CDR3 is CASSWGGSGNTIYF. CDR3 DNA sequence: TGTGCCAGCAGCTGGGGAGGGTCTGGAAACACCATATATTTT.

The chain joins TRBV5-6 to TRBJ1-5, with TRBD1 matching over 8 bases. V dropped 2 bases and J dropped 5; count of bases not matched to a gene: 3. CDR1 and CDR2 (germline): SGHDT, YYEEEE. The CDR3 extends over 14 amino acids. The CDR3 sequence is CASSLSGGHQPQHF. The CDR3 region has the DNA TGTGCCAGCAGCTTATCAGGGGGCCATCAGCCCCAGCATTTT.

The gene calls are TRBV28 and TRBJ1-2; the D is unclear. CDR3 size: 13 residues. Per germline, CDR1 MDHEN and CDR2 SYDVKM. V was trimmed by 4 bases and J by 1 base, leaving 7 bases between them. CDR3 DNA: TGTGCCAGCAGTTCGGCGGGTAACTATGGCTACACCTTC. Its translation is CASSSAGNYGYTF.